These T cell receptor beta chains were read from a single sample in a study of T cells in Graves' hyperthyroidism and ophthalmopathy. TCRdb recomputed calls from the multiplex PCR reads with MiXCR, one row per CDR3 protein. The sample holds around 350,000 distinct CDR3 sequences, about 18% seen once. Sequencing was done on a sample of blood. Receptors originate from a woman in her late teens or twenties with Graves' hyperthyroidism. The CDR3 runs from the conserved cysteine through the conserved F or W. The D gene is left open where the match is weak. Clone size is stated in some rows and not others, as once, few, many or a class when expanded.

length	D	J	size	V	CDR3	DNA
15	TRBD1	TRBJ1-1	NA	TRBV20-1	CSARDFDRGGTEAFF	TGCAGTGCTAGAGATTTCGACAGGGGAGGGACTGAAGCTTTCTTT
14	TRBD1	TRBJ1-2	many	TRBV12-3/TRBV12-4	CASNLDRGDYGYTF	TGTGCCAGCAACCTTGACAGGGGTGACTATGGCTACACCTTC
16	TRBD1	TRBJ1-2	NA	TRBV4-1	CASSQSMDRSYYGYTF	TGCGCCAGCAGCCAATCAATGGACAGGTCGTACTATGGCTACACCTTC
14	TRBD1	TRBJ1-6	many	TRBV6-4	CASSEGTENSPLHF	TGTGCCAGCAGTGAAGGGACAGAAAATTCACCCCTCCACTTT
15	NA	TRBJ2-5	many	TRBV28	CASSSPSAPGETQYF	TGTGCCAGCAGCTCCCCTAGCGCCCCGGGAGAGACCCAGTACTTC
13	NA	TRBJ2-7	NA	TRBV19	CASSTGGLHEQYF	TGTGCCAGTAGCACAGGAGGGCTCCACGAGCAGTACTTC
12	NA	TRBJ1-5	many	TRBV6-1	CASSKRGQPQHF	TGTGCCAGCAGTAAACGGGGTCAGCCCCAGCATTTT
17	NA	TRBJ2-7	many	TRBV20-1	CSARESMERRPSGEQYF	TGCAGTGCTAGGGAAAGCATGGAACGTCGACCCTCGGGCGAGCAGTACTTC
11	NA	TRBJ2-2	NA	TRBV10-3	CAISEAGELFF	TGTGCCATCAGTGAAGCCGGGGAGCTGTTTTTT
13	NA	TRBJ2-6	many	TRBV13	CASSLNGANVLTF	TGTGCCAGCAGCTTAAACGGGGCCAACGTCCTGACTTTC
14	NA	TRBJ1-5	many	TRBV2	CARAGQQGAQPQHF	TGTGCCAGGGCGGGCCAGCAGGGCGCTCAGCCCCAGCATTTT
16	NA	TRBJ2-7	many	TRBV4-2	CASSQDPLSPSYEQYF	TGTGCCAGCAGCCAAGATCCGTTAAGTCCCTCCTACGAGCAGTACTTC
14	NA	TRBJ1-1	NA	TRBV18	CASSPPGGEAEAFF	TGTGCCAGCTCACCACCGGGGGGGGAAGCTGAAGCTTTCTTT